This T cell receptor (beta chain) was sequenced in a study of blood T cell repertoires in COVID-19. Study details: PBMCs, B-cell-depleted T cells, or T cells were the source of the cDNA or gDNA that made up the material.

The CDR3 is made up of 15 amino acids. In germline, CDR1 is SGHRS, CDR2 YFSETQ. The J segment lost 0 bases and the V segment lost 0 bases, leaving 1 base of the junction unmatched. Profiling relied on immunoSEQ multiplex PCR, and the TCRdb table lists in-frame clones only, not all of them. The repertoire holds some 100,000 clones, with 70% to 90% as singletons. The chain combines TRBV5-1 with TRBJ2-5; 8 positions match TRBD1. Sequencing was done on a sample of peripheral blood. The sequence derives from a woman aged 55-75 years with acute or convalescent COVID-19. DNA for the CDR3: TGCGCCAGCAGCTTGGGGACAGGGTACCAAGAGACCCAGTACTTC. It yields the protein CASSLGTGYQETQYF.